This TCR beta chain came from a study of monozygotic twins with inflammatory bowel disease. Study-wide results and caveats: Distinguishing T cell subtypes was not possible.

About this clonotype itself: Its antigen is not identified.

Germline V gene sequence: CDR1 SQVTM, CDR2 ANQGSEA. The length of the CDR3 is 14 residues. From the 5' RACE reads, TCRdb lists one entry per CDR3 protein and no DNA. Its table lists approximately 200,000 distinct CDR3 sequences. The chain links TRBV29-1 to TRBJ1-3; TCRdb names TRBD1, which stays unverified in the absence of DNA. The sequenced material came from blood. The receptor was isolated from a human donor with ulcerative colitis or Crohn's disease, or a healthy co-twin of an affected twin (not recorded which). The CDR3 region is CSVLIRDRGNTIYF.